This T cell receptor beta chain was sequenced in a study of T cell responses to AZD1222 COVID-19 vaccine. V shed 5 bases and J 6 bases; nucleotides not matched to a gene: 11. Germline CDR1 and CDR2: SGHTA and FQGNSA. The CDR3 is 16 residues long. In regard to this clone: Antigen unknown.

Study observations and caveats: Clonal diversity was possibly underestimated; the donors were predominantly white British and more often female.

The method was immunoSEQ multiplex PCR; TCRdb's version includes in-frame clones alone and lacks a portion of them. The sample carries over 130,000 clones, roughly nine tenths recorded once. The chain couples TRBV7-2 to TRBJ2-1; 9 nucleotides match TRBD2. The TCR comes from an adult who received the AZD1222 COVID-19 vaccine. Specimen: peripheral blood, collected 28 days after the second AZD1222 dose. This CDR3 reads CASSPDLGTSINEQFF. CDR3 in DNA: TGTGCCAGCAGCCCGGATCTTGGGACTAGCATCAATGAGCAGTTCTTC.